The clone carrying this T cell receptor beta chain has only a few counts. Its target is not known. Isolated RNA was reverse transcribed in full, so expressed TCRB transcripts were sequenced. Repertoires were generated with immunoSEQ multiplex PCR, while TCRdb's copy carries only in-frame clones and drops some. The table shows 600,000 to 700,000 clones, with under 15% occurring only once. There are 14 residues in the CDR3. Germline V gene lookup returns CDR1 LGHNT and CDR2 FRNRAP. Trimming cost V 1 base and J 1 base; bases outside gene matches: 0. This sample is part of a study of beta chain features in type 1 diabetes. Broader study findings: Shorter TCRB CDR3s, moderately but significantly so, were found in Type 1 diabetes patients in all four CD4+ subsets. Compared with healthy donors, patients appeared to share more similar naive, central memory and regulatory TCRB repertoires. In these data, an HLA type influence on TCRB rearrangement remained unresolved. PCR might favor shorter templates, equally in patients and controls.

Cells sorted by CD45RO/CCR7/CD25/CD127/CD95/CD27 comprised CD4+ naive, central memory, regulatory and stem cell-like memory cells. The gene calls are TRBV12-5 and TRBJ2-7, with 8 bases identical to TRBD1. The sample was naive CD4+ T cells from blood. This TCR came from a man aged 25-40 years with type 1 diabetes. As DNA, the CDR3 is TGTGCTAGTGGTTTGGGACAGGGGTCCTACGAGCAGTACTTC. As protein: CASGLGQGSYEQYF.